Included here is one T cell receptor (beta chain) sequence, with context. Its cognate antigen is unknown. Every patient had relapsed following autologous stem cell transplantation, and cohorts differed in brentuximab vedotin exposure. CDR3 length: 14 amino acids. Germline values: CDR1 MNHNY, CDR2 SVGAGI (reference sequence). The ends were cut back, 8 bases at V and 5 bases at J, with 18 bases in the middle. The sample is drawn from a study of PD-1 blockade in classical Hodgkin lymphoma. Notes on the study in general: Some patients began nivolumab under 1 year after ASCT. These patients were excluded from later analyses.

The method was immunoSEQ multiplex PCR; TCRdb's version includes in-frame clones alone and lacks a portion of them. The table includes 50,000 or so clones, approximately 70% detected once. The origin of this receptor is a human donor with classical Hodgkin lymphoma. The input for sequencing was peripheral blood mononuclear cells (PBMCs), taken before the second cycle of nivolumab. The chain employs TRBV6-6 and TRBJ1-1; D gene ambiguous. This CDR3 reads CASCERPTSTEAFF. In DNA form, the CDR3 reads TGTGCCAGCTGTGAGAGGCCCACGAGTACTGAAGCTTTCTTT.